Listed below are T cell receptor beta chains from one sample, sequenced in a study of shared T cell receptors in the human thymus. Here immunoSEQ multiplex PCR was the method, and the copy in TCRdb shows in-frame clones only, minus some. Among hundreds of thousands of clones listed, approximately 80% were seen once. The sample was also reused in another study, on human thymus T cells.

Sequences were obtained from thymocytes. These receptors all come from a boy under two years old with a congenital heart defect. CDR3s include the opening cysteine and the closing phenylalanine or tryptophan. The order of the fields is clone size, J gene, D gene, V gene, CDR3 protein, CDR3 DNA. A D gene is named only where the DNA matches it firmly. Expanded clones are given a class, and other clones once, few, many or no size at all.

. | TRBJ1-1 | TRBD1 | TRBV15 | CATSVRQGAEAFF | TGTGCCACCAGCGTGAGACAGGGGGCTGAAGCTTTCTTT
once | TRBJ2-3 | TRBD2 | TRBV27 | CASSFEGLAGDTQYF | TGTGCCAGCAGTTTTGAGGGACTAGCGGGAGACACGCAGTATTTT
. | TRBJ1-1 | . | TRBV4-1 | CASSQDRPGFDTEAFF | TGCGCCAGCAGCCAAGACAGGCCGGGGTTTGACACTGAAGCTTTCTTT
. | TRBJ1-1 | TRBD1 | TRBV27 | CASSFTRGLPEENTEAFF | TGTGCCAGCAGTTTTACCAGGGGGCTCCCTGAAGAGAACACTGAAGCTTTCTTT
once | TRBJ2-2 | TRBD1 | TRBV27 | CASSFAGGDSGELFF | TGTGCCAGCAGTTTTGCAGGGGGCGATTCCGGGGAGCTGTTTTTT
once | TRBJ1-1 | TRBD1 | TRBV30 | CAWRQTGGPTEAFF | TGTGCCTGGCGACAGACAGGGGGCCCGACTGAAGCTTTCTTT
. | TRBJ2-7 | . | TRBV18 | CASSPQGVSYEQYF | TGTGCCAGCTCACCACAGGGAGTGAGCTACGAGCAGTACTTC
few | TRBJ2-7 | . | TRBV20-1 | CSASVDEQYF | TGCAGTGCTAGCGTCGACGAGCAGTACTTC
. | TRBJ2-1 | . | TRBV6-1 | CASEGAKYYNEQFF | TGTGCCAGCGAGGGAGCCAAGTACTACAATGAGCAGTTCTTC
. | TRBJ2-7 | . | TRBV7-9 | CASSSIPTGAPSSYEQYF | TGTGCCAGCAGCTCAATACCAACTGGGGCTCCCAGCTCCTACGAGCAGTACTTC
. | TRBJ1-1 | . | TRBV2 | CASSDPGTEAFF | TGTGCCAGCAGTGACCCGGGCACTGAAGCTTTCTTT
. | TRBJ2-2 | . | TRBV4-1 | CASSQVIGSSTGELFF | TGCGCCAGCAGCCAAGTGATCGGGTCGAGCACCGGGGAGCTGTTTTTT
. | TRBJ2-2 | . | TRBV6-1 | CASSEACLAGENTGELFF | TGTGCCAGCAGTGAAGCTTGTTTGGCAGGGGAGAACACCGGGGAGCTGTTTTTT
. | TRBJ2-1 | . | TRBV20-1 | CSARDHDEQFF | TGCAGTGCTAGAGATCATGATGAGCAGTTCTTC
. | TRBJ2-2 | TRBD2 | TRBV27 | CASSPLTSGSSGELFF | TGTGCCAGCAGCCCCTTAACTAGCGGGAGTTCCGGGGAGCTGTTTTTT
once | TRBJ2-3 | TRBD2 | TRBV29-1 | CSVGGTTGTDTQYF | TGCAGCGTTGGAGGGACTACGGGCACAGATACGCAGTATTTT
. | TRBJ2-3 | . | TRBV5-6 | CASSPRTTASTDTQYF | TGTGCCAGCAGCCCCAGGACTACAGCTAGCACAGATACGCAGTATTTT
. | TRBJ1-5 | . | TRBV27 | CASRGHPNQPQHF | TGTGCCAGCCGAGGGCATCCCAATCAGCCCCAGCATTTT
few | TRBJ2-7 | TRBD2 | TRBV28 | CASSPFRQGGEQYF | TGTGCCAGCAGTCCCTTCCGGCAGGGAGGGGAGCAGTACTTC
. | TRBJ1-5 | . | TRBV6-4 | CASSDSQPNQPQHF | TGTGCCAGCAGTGACTCACAGCCCAATCAGCCCCAGCATTTT
. | TRBJ2-1 | . | TRBV30 | CARTVGPYNEQFF | TGTGCCCGGACCGTGGGCCCCTACAATGAGCAGTTCTTC
. | TRBJ2-4 | . | TRBV5-6 | CASSATRVAKNIQYF | TGTGCCAGCAGCGCCACCAGGGTAGCCAAAAACATTCAGTACTTC
. | TRBJ1-2 | TRBD1 | TRBV19 | CASTSNRGQGLGDGYTF | TGTGCCAGCACCTCCAACCGGGGACAGGGTTTGGGGGATGGCTACACCTTC
. | TRBJ1-2 | . | TRBV27 | CASSPESGAYYGYTF | TGTGCCAGCAGTCCGGAGTCTGGAGCCTACTATGGCTACACCTTC
. | TRBJ1-3 | . | TRBV18 | CASSPPAGHQDTIYF | TGTGCCAGCTCACCACCGGCAGGGCATCAGGACACCATATATTTT
. | TRBJ1-3 | . | TRBV30 | CAWQPGGNTIYF | TGTGCCTGGCAGCCGGGGGGAAACACCATATATTTT
. | TRBJ1-5 | TRBD1 | TRBV27 | CASSVAGGLGQPQHF | TGTGCCAGCAGCGTCGCAGGGGGGTTAGGGCAGCCCCAGCATTTT
. | TRBJ1-4 | TRBD1 | TRBV6-1 | CASDRGEKLFF | TGTGCCAGCGACAGGGGAGAAAAACTGTTTTTT
. | TRBJ1-5 | TRBD1 | TRBV7-2 | CASSQPGQGALYSNQPQHF | TGTGCCAGCAGCCAACCCGGACAGGGCGCTCTGTATAGCAATCAGCCCCAGCATTTT
. | TRBJ2-2 | . | TRBV7-3 | CASSPHFHRYANTGELFF | TGTGCCAGCAGCCCCCATTTCCACAGGTACGCGAACACCGGGGAGCTGTTTTTT
. | TRBJ2-3 | TRBD2 | TRBV28 | CASSSRLAGAPDTQYF | TGTGCCAGCAGTTCCAGACTAGCGGGAGCCCCAGATACGCAGTATTTT
. | TRBJ2-7 | . | TRBV4-3 | CASSQDLTGQGSF | TGCGCCAGCAGCCAAGACTTGACAGGTCAAGGTTCCTTC
. | TRBJ2-1 | . | TRBV27 | CASSLLGLNEQFF | TGTGCCAGCAGTTTATTGGGACTTAATGAGCAGTTCTTC
once | TRBJ2-7 | TRBD2 | TRBV6-6 | CASRGRLAGLYEQYF | TGTGCCAGCAGAGGGAGACTAGCGGGACTATACGAGCAGTACTTC
. | TRBJ2-6 | TRBD2 | TRBV5-6 | CASSSRGGQGMSGANVLTF | TGTGCCAGCAGCTCTCGGGGGGGGCAGGGGATGTCAGGGGCCAACGTCCTGACTTTC
. | TRBJ2-7 | . | TRBV9 | CASSAKQGADGDEQYF | TGTGCCAGCAGCGCGAAACAGGGCGCCGACGGGGATGAGCAGTACTTC